These 28 T cell receptor beta chains came from one sample sequenced in a study of blood T cell repertoires in COVID-19. The repertoire was sequenced with immunoSEQ multiplex PCR; TCRdb's copy has only in-frame clones and lacks some. The sample holds about 300,000 clones; roughly 87% are singletons and the top ten take approximately 8.5%. The sequencing input was peripheral blood. The source of these receptors is a man younger than 35 with active or convalescent COVID-19.

The CDR3 DNA is TGTGCCAGTAGGGGACTAGCGGGGAACTCCTACAATGAGCAGTTCTTC. This encodes CASRGLAGNSYNEQFF. J is TRBJ2-1 and V is TRBV19; 13 bases map to TRBD2. Germline CDR1 LNHDA, CDR2 SQIVND (reference sequence). This CDR3 has 16 amino acids. J was trimmed by 0 bases and V by 6 bases; bases with no gene match: 2.

This rearrangement joins TRBV19 to TRBJ1-1; D is possibly TRBD1 (5 bases). This CDR3 contains 15 residues. The V and J ends lost 0 bases and 3 bases respectively, with 11 bases between them. Per the germline V gene, CDR1 is LNHDA and CDR2 is SQIVND (reference sequence). Here the CDR3 reads CASSIDLGHDTEAFF. DNA for the CDR3: TGTGCCAGTAGTATAGACCTAGGACACGACACTGAAGCTTTCTTT. Using reference TRBV19 and TRBJ1-1 for the parts outside the CDR3, the full variable domain is DGGITQSPKYLFRKEGQNVTLSCEQNLNHDAMYWYRQDPGQGLRLIYYSQIVNDFQKGDIAEGYSVSREKKESFPLTVTSAQKNPTAFYLCASSIDLGHDTEAFFGQGTRLTVV.

The V gene is TRBV7-2, the J gene TRBJ1-2; TRBD1 matches 7 bases. The germline V gene encodes CDR1 SGHTA and CDR2 FQGNSA. Trimming cost V 5 bases and J 5 bases; bases outside gene matches: 17. The CDR3 totals 17 residues. CDR3 DNA sequence: TGTGCCAGCAGCCCCCGCCTCGGGACAGTTGGTTGGTATGGCTACACCTTC. Translated, it gives CASSPRLGTVGWYGYTF.

This chain links TRBV3-1 (or the pseudogene TRBV3-2) with TRBJ2-7; 9 nucleotides match TRBD2. The germline CDR1 and CDR2 sequences are LGHDT and YNNKEL (reference sequence). CDR3 size: 16 residues. Trimming took 4 bases from V and 0 from J; bases not matched to a gene: 7. The CDR3 sequence: CASSPLGSGGSYEQYF. The CDR3 nucleotides read TGTGCCAGCAGCCCTCTCGGTAGCGGGGGCTCCTACGAGCAGTACTTC.

The V gene is TRBV7-9, the J gene TRBJ1-1; 7 positions match TRBD1. CDR1 is SEHNR and CDR2 is FQNEAQ in the germline V gene (reference sequence). After removal of 4 bases from V and 3 bases from J, the junction contained 2 bases not matched to a gene. CDR3 length equals 13 residues. The CDR3 DNA reads TGTGCCAGCAGCTCCAGGGGGGACACTGAAGCTTTCTTT. Translating gives CASSSRGDTEAFF.

This chain uses TRBV28 with TRBJ2-6; the D gene is possibly TRBD1 (6 bases). Trimming left V 11 bases short and J 0 bases short, with 20 bases between. The CDR3 runs to 17 residues. Per germline, CDR1 MDHEN and CDR2 SYDVKM. This CDR3 reads CASSRDIQPSGANVLTF. CDR3 coding DNA: TGTGCCTCCTCAAGGGACATACAACCCTCTGGGGCCAACGTCCTGACTTTC.

The chain combines TRBV9 with TRBJ2-7; D is uncertain. The ends were cut back, 3 bases at V and 7 bases at J, with 11 bases in the middle. Per the germline V gene, CDR1 is SGDLS and CDR2 is YYNGEE. The CDR3 has 12 residues. CDR3 in amino acids: CASSDTYGEQYF. DNA for the CDR3: TGTGCCAGCAGCGATACCTACGGGGAGCAGTACTTC. Variable domain in full (rest from reference TRBV9 and TRBJ2-7): DSGVTQTPKHLITATGQRVTLRCSPRSGDLSVYWYQQSLDQGLQFLIQYYNGEERAKGNILERFSAQQFPDLHSELNLSSLELGDSALYFCASSDTYGEQYFGPGTRLTVT.

This rearrangement joins TRBV10-3 to TRBJ2-3, with TRBD2 identical over 10 bases. J gave up 2 bases and V 3 bases, and 2 bases lay outside the gene matches. The germline V gene encodes CDR1 ENHRY and CDR2 SYGVKD. This CDR3 spans 15 amino acids. CDR3 sequence (DNA): TGTGCCATCAGTGAACTAGCGGGGACCACAGATACGCAGTATTTT. Translated: CAISELAGTTDTQYF.

CDR3 in amino acids: CASSLVGKNTEAFF. CDR3 coding DNA: TGTGCCAGCAGCTTAGTTGGCAAGAACACTGAAGCTTTCTTT. V is TRBV11-1 and J is TRBJ1-1; D is undetermined. The CDR3 is made up of 14 amino acids. Germline lookup yields CDR1 SGHAT and CDR2 FQDESV (reference sequence). Trimming cost V 1 base and J 1 base, with 7 bases left between them.

V gene TRBV11-1 combines with J gene TRBJ2-5; 11 bases map to TRBD2. The length of the CDR3 is 16 residues. Germline V gene sequence: CDR1 SGHAT, CDR2 FQDESV (reference sequence). Trimming at V came to 4 bases and at J to 2 bases, leaving 6 bases not matched to a gene. CDR3 in amino acids: CASSSLAGDRQETQYF. The CDR3 region has the DNA TGTGCCAGCAGCTCACTAGCGGGGGACCGGCAAGAGACCCAGTACTTC.

J is TRBJ1-1 and V is TRBV5-1; maybe TRBD1 (5 bases). The CDR3 has 17 amino acids. Trimming cost V 4 bases and J 4 bases, with 23 bases left between them. Germline V gene data show CDR1 as SGHRS and CDR2 as YFSETQ. The chain's CDR3 is CASSLTTGQGYGTEAFF. The CDR3 nucleotides are TGCGCCAGCAGCCTTACTACTGGCCAGGGCTACGGCACTGAAGCTTTCTTT. Filled out from reference TRBV5-1 and TRBJ1-1, the complete variable domain reads KAGVTQTPRYLIKTRGQQVTLSCSPISGHRSVSWYQQTPGQGLQFLFEYFSETQRNKGNFPGRFSGRQFSNSRSEMNVSTLELGDSALYLCASSLTTGQGYGTEAFFGQGTRLTVV.

The rearrangement uses TRBV11-2 and TRBJ2-1, with 8 positions matching TRBD2. CDR3 length equals 16 residues. V shed 5 bases, J shed 2 bases, and the junction held 8 bases outside the gene matches. Germline V gene sequence: CDR1 SGHAT, CDR2 FQNNGV. The DNA for the CDR3 is TGTGCCAGCAGCGCAGAGTTGCGGGGGGCCTACAATGAGCAGTTCTTC. This gives the protein CASSAELRGAYNEQFF. Supplemented by reference TRBV11-2 and TRBJ2-1, the full variable domain reads EAGVAQSPRYKIIEKRQSVAFWCNPISGHATLYWYQQILGQGPKLLIQFQNNGVVDDSQLPKDRFSAERLKGVDSTLKIQPAKLEDSAVYLCASSAELRGAYNEQFFGPGTRLTVL.

The CDR3 sequence: CASSSDRVNQPQHF. The CDR3 nucleotides are TGTGCCAGCAGTTCCGACAGGGTGAACCAGCCCCAGCATTTT. The chain is built from TRBV2 and TRBJ1-5; 7 nucleotides agree with TRBD1. J was trimmed by 7 bases and V by 5 bases; bases with no gene match: 8. The CDR3 loop spans 14 amino acids. The germline V gene has CDR1 SNHLY and CDR2 FYNNEI.

CDR3 coding DNA: TGTGCCAGCAGCCTTGGGACTAGCGGGGGTAGGACCGGGGAGCTGTTTTTT. This encodes CASSLGTSGGRTGELFF. This chain connects TRBV9 to TRBJ2-2; 14 nucleotides agree with TRBD2. Germline V gene lookup returns CDR1 SGDLS and CDR2 YYNGEE. V gave up 4 bases and J gave up 5 bases; unmatched junction bases: 7. This CDR3 comprises 17 residues.

The CDR3 region has the DNA TGTGCCATCAGTGAGACTAGCGGGGGGTTCACAGATACGCAGTATTTT. Translated: CAISETSGGFTDTQYF. The chain uses TRBV10-3 and TRBJ2-3; 12 bases agree with TRBD2. The V and J ends lost 2 bases and 2 bases, in that order; junction bases with no gene match: 2. This CDR3 spans 16 amino acids. The V gene's germline CDR1 is ENHRY and CDR2 SYGVKD.

This chain connects TRBV3-1 (or the pseudogene TRBV3-2) to TRBJ1-2, with 9 bases matching TRBD1. Germline V gene sequence: CDR1 LGHDT, CDR2 YNNKEL (reference sequence). CDR3 size: 15 residues. With 5 bases clipped from V and 3 bases from J, the junction kept 7 bases outside the gene matches. CDR3 coding DNA: TGTGCCAGCAGCACTTTCCGGGACAGGGACTATGGCTACACCTTC. Encoded protein: CASSTFRDRDYGYTF.

The chain recombines TRBV4-3 with TRBJ2-3; the D gene is possibly TRBD1 (6 bases). The germline V gene encodes CDR1 LGHNA and CDR2 YSLEER. The CDR3 length is 17 residues. Trimming pared 3 bases from V and 2 bases from J, leaving 18 bases between. The CDR3 is CASSQGTQGFVTDTQYF. DNA of the CDR3: TGCGCCAGCAGCCAGGGTACTCAGGGGTTCGTCACAGATACGCAGTATTTT.

This chain joins TRBV27 and TRBJ2-7; TRBD1 agrees at 8 bases. Germline-derived CDR1 and CDR2 are MNHEY and SMNVEV (reference sequence). The CDR3 length is 16 residues. The junction had 8 bases not matched to a gene; V was cut back by 3 bases and J by 1 base. In DNA, the CDR3 is TGTGCCAGCAGTTTCCTCCCGGGACAGGAGTCCTACGAGCAGTACTTC. Translated: CASSFLPGQESYEQYF.

The chain joins TRBV24-1 to TRBJ2-5; 7 bases are shared with TRBD1. Germline-derived CDR1 and CDR2 are KGHDR and SFDVKD. The ends lost 2 bases at V and 5 bases at J; junction bases unmatched: 7. The CDR3 has 15 amino acids. Written as DNA, the CDR3 is TGTGCCACCAGTGATTCCAGAGGGGGCGCGGAGACCCAGTACTTC. Translated: CATSDSRGGAETQYF.

The V and J genes are TRBV18 and TRBJ1-6; no firm D call. Per the germline V gene, CDR1 is KGHSH and CDR2 is LQKENI. Trimming took off 5 bases at V and 0 bases at J, with 8 bases between the two ends. The CDR3 contains 15 residues. The CDR3 loop reads CASSSRSSYNSPLHF. The DNA for the CDR3 is TGTGCCAGCTCATCGCGGAGCTCCTATAATTCACCCCTCCACTTT.

The chain uses TRBV9 and TRBJ2-2, with TRBD2 identical over 7 bases. Germline lookup yields CDR1 SGDLS and CDR2 YYNGEE. With V trimmed by 1 base and J by 2 bases, 2 bases remained unmatched. The CDR3 sequence is 15 residues long. The CDR3: CASSVSGANTGELFF. The CDR3 region has the DNA TGTGCCAGCAGCGTAAGCGGGGCAAACACCGGGGAGCTGTTTTTT.

V and J are TRBV7-8 and TRBJ2-7, with D maybe TRBD2 (6 bases). Germline CDR1 is SGHVS and CDR2 is FQNEAQ. Trimming pared 5 bases from V and 9 bases from J, leaving 11 bases between. CDR3 length: 11 residues. The CDR3 loop is CASSPPGVQYF. In nucleotides, the CDR3 is TGTGCCAGCAGCCCTCCGGGGGTGCAGTACTTC.

The chain joins TRBV12-3 or TRBV12-4 to TRBJ2-3; D call uncertain. Trimming removed 4 bases at V and 3 bases at J, with 2 bases between. The CDR3 consists of 11 residues. For the CDR3, the DNA is TGTGCCAGCAGTTCGACAGATACGCAGTATTTT. It encodes CASSSTDTQYF.

J is TRBJ1-2 and V is TRBV19; TRBD1 aligns across 8 bases. The CDR3 loop spans 12 amino acids. With V trimmed by 9 bases and J by 7 bases, 7 bases remained unmatched. Germline CDR1 LNHDA, CDR2 SQIVND (reference sequence). CDR3 sequence (DNA): TGTGCCAGCCACAGGGGGGAACGTGGCTACACCTTC. Its translation: CASHRGERGYTF.

This chain joins TRBV4-1 and TRBJ2-1, with 7 bases fitting TRBD1. CDR1 and CDR2 (germline): MGHRA, YSYEKL. CDR3 length equals 15 residues. Losses at the gene ends were 4 bases for V and 2 bases for J; bases not matched to a gene: 5. In nucleotides, the CDR3 is TGCGCCAGCAGCCCGACAGGGAGACCCTACAATGAGCAGTTCTTC. Its protein is CASSPTGRPYNEQFF.

This chain uses TRBV7-8 with TRBJ2-1; D gene uncertain. The CDR3 extends over 12 amino acids. The V gene lost 1 base and the J gene lost 8 bases, with 6 bases spanning the gap. CDR1 and CDR2 from the germline V gene are SGHVS and FQNEAQ. CDR3 sequence reads: CASSLVYYEQFF. For the CDR3, the DNA is TGTGCCAGCAGCTTAGTATACTATGAGCAGTTCTTC.

The chain has TRBV29-1 and TRBJ2-5; D might be TRBD1 (6 bases). Germline lookup yields CDR1 SQVTM and CDR2 ANQGSEA. Trimming removed 6 bases at V and 3 bases at J, with 14 bases between. The CDR3 runs to 13 residues. The DNA of the CDR3 is TGCAGCGTGGACCTGACAGGAGAAGAGACCCAGTACTTC. This encodes CSVDLTGEETQYF.

The rearrangement joins TRBV11-3 to TRBJ2-7; 7 bases are a match to TRBD1. V trimming: 5 bases; J trimming: 6 bases; junction bases outside the gene matches: 1. In germline, CDR1 is SGHNT, CDR2 YENEEA. This CDR3 has 11 amino acids. The CDR3 loop reads CASSNRGEQYF. CDR3 DNA sequence: TGTGCCAGCAGCAACAGGGGCGAGCAGTACTTC.